This TCR beta chain was captured by sequencing in a study of shared clonotypes between healthy human individuals. CDR3 length equals 12 residues. Deletions cut 6 bases from V and 10 bases from J, with 13 bases between. The germline CDR1 and CDR2 sequences are MNHEY and SMNVEV (reference sequence). The data were produced by immunoSEQ multiplex PCR, yet TCRdb's version contains in-frame clones alone and is incomplete. There are some 2 million clones in the sample; about 95% occur only once, and around 1.2% lies in the top ten. Naive CD8 cells, CD45RO-negative and positively selected for CCR7, excluded terminally differentiated effector memory CD45RA+ cells. Donors were Caucasian adults residing in Nashville, Tennessee, USA.

Material: naive CD8+ T cells sorted from blood. The chain joins TRBV27 to TRBJ1-5; D not certain. The TCR sequence derives from a man between 18 and 35 years old in good health. As DNA, the CDR3 is TGTGCCAGCAGCCCTTACAGAGGTCCCCAGCATTTT. Its translation is CASSPYRGPQHF.